These 30 T cell receptor beta chains were all obtained from the same sample, sequenced in a study of neurological immune-mediated disorders. Each CDR3 protein is one row after TCRdb ran MiXCR on the 5' RACE reads. The table records fewer than 25,000 distinct CDR3 sequences, 8.5% to 12% of them present only once. Sequenced input: PBMCs. The source of these receptors is a woman aged 55-70 years with HTLV-1-associated myelopathy (HAM/TSP).

Ten or more counts support this clonotype. CDR3 DNA: TGTGCCAGCAGCCCCCAAGGGCAGGGTCGGGCAGCTTTCTTT. Translating gives CASSPQGQGRAAFF. The gene calls are TRBV7-9 and TRBJ1-1, with D maybe TRBD1 (5 bases). This CDR3 is 14 amino acids long. Between the trimmed V and J ends, which lost 5 bases and 10 bases, there was a span of 20 bases. Germline-derived CDR1 and CDR2 are SEHNR and FQNEAQ (reference sequence).

This clonotype was observed at least ten times. V is TRBV9 and J is TRBJ2-2; possibly TRBD1 for D (5 bases). Germline V gives CDR1 SGDLS, CDR2 YYNGEE. The V gene lost 0 bases and the J gene lost 1 base, with 10 bases spanning the gap. The CDR3 length is 16 residues. The CDR3 protein is CASSVEDSLNTGELFF. The CDR3, as DNA: TGTGCCAGCAGCGTAGAAGACAGTTTGAACACCGGGGAGCTGTTTTTT.

The chain recombines TRBV10-3 with TRBJ2-7; D tentatively reads TRBD1 or TRBD2 (5 bases each). Germline V gives CDR1 ENHRY, CDR2 SYGVKD. The germline V and J ends were trimmed by 6 bases and 5 bases, with 11 bases remaining between them. The CDR3 runs to 12 residues. This CDR3 reads CAIRGDVDEQYF. The CDR3 region has the DNA TGTGCCATCAGGGGGGACGTCGACGAGCAGTACTTC.

This clonotype was counted many times. This rearrangement joins TRBV7-9 to TRBJ2-7, with 7 bases aligning to TRBD1. Germline V gives CDR1 SEHNR, CDR2 FQNEAQ (reference sequence). The CDR3 extends over 14 amino acids. Germline trimming cut 4 bases from V and 4 bases from J; bases unmatched to any gene: 7. DNA of the CDR3: TGTGCCAGCAGCTCCCGGACAGGAAGGTACGAGCAGTACTTC. Protein sequence: CASSSRTGRYEQYF.

This clonotype appeared a few times. J is TRBJ1-2 and V is TRBV6-1, with 11 bases lining up with TRBD1. The V segment lost 3 bases and the J segment 7 bases; nucleotides outside the gene matches: 4. The CDR3 totals 14 residues. Germline CDR1 reads MNHNS; CDR2 reads SASEGT. DNA for the CDR3: TGTGCCAGCAGTGAGGACAGGGGGCTAGTTGGCTACACCTTC. The encoded protein is CASSEDRGLVGYTF.

This clonotype came up many times. Here the CDR3 DNA reads TGCAGTGCTGGGACAGGGGGCTATTGGGGCTACACCTTC. Translating it yields CSAGTGGYWGYTF. V gene TRBV20-1 combines with J gene TRBJ1-2; 12 positions agree with TRBD1. J was trimmed by 8 bases and V by 5 bases; bases with no gene match: 6. The CDR3 spans 13 residues. Looked up from germline, CDR1 is DFQATT and CDR2 is SNEGSKA (reference sequence).

The genes are TRBV5-1 and TRBJ2-7, with unresolved D. Germline lookup yields CDR1 SGHRS and CDR2 YFSETQ. Deletions cut 2 bases from V and 3 bases from J, with 12 bases between. The CDR3 runs 14 residues. CDR3 loop: CASSFAGALYEQYF. The DNA for the CDR3 is TGCGCCAGCAGCTTTGCCGGTGCCCTCTACGAGCAGTACTTC.

This clonotype appeared many times. The chain links TRBV5-6 to TRBJ1-1; D is possibly TRBD1 (6 bases). Germline V gene lookup returns CDR1 SGHDT and CDR2 YYEEEE. V was shortened by 0 bases and J by 4 bases, with 7 bases between the two germline ends. The length of the CDR3 is 13 residues. The DNA for the CDR3 is TGTGCCAGCAGCTTGGACAGGGTCACTGAAGCTTTCTTT. Its translation is CASSLDRVTEAFF. Full variable domain (remainder filled in from reference TRBV5-6 and TRBJ1-1): DAGVTQSPTHLIKTRGQQVTLRCSPKSGHDTVSWYQQALGQGPQFIFQYYEEEERQRGNFPDRFSGHQFPNYSSELNVNALLLGDSALYLCASSLDRVTEAFFGQGTRLTVV.

This clonotype has ten or more counts. V usage is TRBV7-9 and J usage is TRBJ1-1; TRBD1 aligns across 10 bases. CDR1 and CDR2 (germline): SEHNR, FQNEAQ (reference sequence). This CDR3 has 15 amino acids. Trimming cost V 8 bases and J 2 bases; bases outside gene matches: 8. The CDR3 DNA follows: TGTGCCAGCTCGCCGGGACAGGGGATTAACACTGAAGCTTTCTTT. Translating it yields CASSPGQGINTEAFF.

The chain is built from TRBV20-1 and TRBJ2-3; 8 nucleotides align to TRBD2. Trimming removed 5 bases from V and 5 bases from J; junction bases left unmatched: 9. In germline, CDR1 is DFQATT, CDR2 SNEGSKA (reference sequence). This CDR3 comprises 14 residues. CDR3: CSAGLGGAGDTQYF. The CDR3 coding sequence is TGCAGTGCTGGCCTCGGGGGGGCTGGAGATACGCAGTATTTT.

This clonotype was observed at least ten times. The chain combines TRBV2 with TRBJ2-1, with 10 bases matching TRBD1. The CDR3 contains 15 residues. Germline V gives CDR1 SNHLY, CDR2 FYNNEI. Trimming cost V 6 bases and J 8 bases; bases outside gene matches: 10. The CDR3: CASRTGTGVWDEQFF. The CDR3 DNA is TGTGCCAGCAGAACCGGGACAGGGGTTTGGGATGAGCAGTTCTTC.

This clonotype has a count of ten or more. The chain carries TRBV5-1 and TRBJ2-7, with TRBD1 as a possible D gene (6 bases). The V gene lost 1 base and the J gene lost 2 bases, with 13 bases spanning the gap. Germline CDR1 reads SGHRS; CDR2 reads YFSETQ. The CDR3 is made up of 15 amino acids. The CDR3 loop is CASSLLLGATYEQYF. The CDR3 DNA reads TGCGCCAGCAGCTTGTTGCTGGGGGCGACCTACGAGCAGTACTTC.

This clonotype was found many times. The CDR3 nucleotides are TGCGCCAGCAGCTTGGACAGGGGACGTACGAACACTGAAGCTTTCTTT. Translation gives CASSLDRGRTNTEAFF. The chain joins TRBV5-1 to TRBJ1-1; 7 positions agree with TRBD1. The V segment lost 0 bases and the J segment 1 base; nucleotides outside the gene matches: 6. Germline loops: CDR1 SGHRS, CDR2 YFSETQ. The CDR3 consists of 16 residues.

This clonotype was counted many times. The chain links TRBV5-6 to TRBJ2-7; tentative D call: TRBD1 (5 bases). The CDR3 is made up of 17 amino acids. Per germline, CDR1 SGHDT and CDR2 YYEEEE. V lost 2 bases and J lost 1, with 19 bases in between. Here the CDR3 reads CASSFDGWGRQSYEQYF. The CDR3 nucleotides read TGTGCCAGCAGCTTTGATGGTTGGGGCCGCCAGTCCTACGAGCAGTACTTC.

This clonotype was observed many times. The chain uses TRBV3-1 and TRBJ2-3, with 8 bases lining up with TRBD2. V lost 0 bases and J lost 5; bases outside the gene matches: 10. This CDR3 has 17 amino acids. Germline V gene data show CDR1 as LGHDT and CDR2 as YNNKEL (reference sequence). The CDR3 DNA sequence: TGTGCCAGCAGCCAAGATCGGACGGGGGGGCTCCTAGATACGCAGTATTTT. This translates into CASSQDRTGGLLDTQYF.

This clonotype occurred many times. This sequence joins TRBV7-3 and TRBJ1-1, with 7 nucleotides matching TRBD1. Germline V CDR1 and CDR2: SGHTA, FQGTGA. The CDR3 covers 13 residues. V lost 5 bases, J lost 11 bases, and 11 bases stayed unmatched. CDR3 nucleotide sequence: TGTGCCAGCAGCCTAGGGACAGAGGGAGACGCTTTCTTT. Protein product: CASSLGTEGDAFF.

This clonotype showed up just a few times. The rearrangement uses TRBV5-1 and TRBJ1-6; weak D call: TRBD1 (5 bases). Trimming shortened V by 3 bases and J by 6 bases, and 7 bases separated the two germline ends. This CDR3 has 13 amino acids. CDR1 SGHRS and CDR2 YFSETQ come from the germline V gene. In DNA form, the CDR3 reads TGCGCCAGCAGCTGGGGGGGTAATTCACCCCTCCACTTT. Translation: CASSWGGNSPLHF.

In its sample, this clonotype was seen a few times. This chain joins TRBV10-2 and TRBJ2-5; 8 bases are a match to TRBD2. The CDR3 spans 15 residues. Germline CDR1 is WSHSY and CDR2 is SAAADI. After removal of 4 bases from V and 5 bases from J, the junction contained 9 bases not matched to a gene. The CDR3 sequence is CASSGERGGWETQYF. CDR3 nucleotide sequence: TGCGCCAGCAGTGGAGAACGGGGGGGCTGGGAGACCCAGTACTTC.

This clonotype is classed as medium-sized (0.01 to 0.1%). The chain recombines TRBV12-3 or TRBV12-4 with TRBJ2-2; TRBD2 agrees at 10 bases. With 8 bases clipped from V and 7 bases from J, the junction kept 7 bases outside the gene matches. The CDR3 totals 14 residues. The CDR3 DNA reads as TGTGCCAGCGGACTAGCGGCGACATTCGGGGAGCTGTTTTTT. Translation gives CASGLAATFGELFF.

This clonotype occurred many times. The chain couples TRBV20-1 to TRBJ1-2; possibly TRBD1 for D (5 bases). With 3 bases removed from V and 2 bases from J, the gap between germline ends came to 16 bases. Per the germline V gene, CDR1 is DFQATT and CDR2 is SNEGSKA (reference sequence). This CDR3 region has 15 residues. The CDR3, as DNA: TGCAGTGCTAGCCCCCTTAGTGAGGGGAACTATGGCTACACCTTC. Translation: CSASPLSEGNYGYTF.

CDR3 in DNA: TGTGCCAGCAGCTTAAACTCGAGGGGTGAAGCTTTCTTT. It translates to CASSLNSRGEAFF. The chain recombines TRBV7-2 with TRBJ1-1; D might be TRBD1 (5 bases). Germline assignment: CDR1 SGHTA and CDR2 FQGNSA. The CDR3 loop spans 13 amino acids. Trimming removed 2 bases from V and 7 bases from J, with 11 bases in between.

This chain connects TRBV20-1 to TRBJ1-1; TRBD1 might be the D (6 bases). Per the germline V gene, CDR1 is DFQATT and CDR2 is SNEGSKA (reference sequence). The CDR3 length is 20 residues. V was clipped by 1 base and J by 3 bases, with 30 bases between them. The CDR3 is CSARAIKSSGGAIVYTEAFF. CDR3 in DNA: TGCAGTGCTAGAGCCATCAAGTCAAGTGGGGGGGCCATAGTCTACACTGAAGCTTTCTTT.

This clonotype has ten or more counts. The V gene is TRBV5-1, the J gene TRBJ2-7; 9 nucleotides line up with TRBD1. Unmatched junction bases numbered 5, after V lost 1 base and J lost 6 bases. CDR1 SGHRS and CDR2 YFSETQ come from the germline V gene. The CDR3 totals 14 residues. CDR3 region: CASSLWGQGLEQYF. The CDR3 region has the DNA TGCGCCAGCAGCTTGTGGGGACAGGGTCTCGAGCAGTACTTC.

This clonotype was seen ten or more times. The V gene is TRBV5-1, the J gene TRBJ1-4; the D gene is possibly TRBD1 (5 bases). Between the trimmed V and J ends, which lost 3 bases and 6 bases, there was a span of 15 bases. Germline-derived CDR1 and CDR2 are SGHRS and YFSETQ. The CDR3 runs to 15 residues. The CDR3 DNA reads TGCGCCAGCAGCTCTACGGGACTACGGCATGAAAAACTGTTTTTT. Its translation is CASSSTGLRHEKLFF. The full variable domain, rest sourced from reference TRBV5-1 and TRBJ1-4, is KAGVTQTPRYLIKTRGQQVTLSCSPISGHRSVSWYQQTPGQGLQFLFEYFSETQRNKGNFPGRFSGRQFSNSRSEMNVSTLELGDSALYLCASSSTGLRHEKLFFGSGTQLSVL.

This clonotype showed up just a few times. The rearrangement uses TRBV11-2 and TRBJ2-2, with 10 bases matching TRBD1. The CDR3 has 17 amino acids. The V segment lost 1 base and the J segment 5 bases; nucleotides outside the gene matches: 7. CDR1 and CDR2 (germline): SGHAT, FQNNGV. CDR3 residues: CASSLGQGARWTGELFF. The CDR3 DNA sequence: TGTGCCAGCAGCTTAGGACAGGGGGCGCGATGGACCGGGGAGCTGTTTTTT.

This clonotype appeared many times. J is TRBJ2-3 and V is TRBV5-1; D is uncertain. The CDR3 is 15 residues long. Germline CDR1 and CDR2: SGHRS and YFSETQ. V was pared by 7 bases and J by 0 bases, with 15 bases between. The CDR3 protein is CASGPSVVSTDTQYF. The CDR3, as DNA: TGCGCCAGCGGTCCTTCGGTGGTAAGCACAGATACGCAGTATTTT.

Ten or more counts support this clonotype. The chain links TRBV5-1 to TRBJ2-1; TRBD2 is a possible D gene (7 bases). This CDR3 spans 17 amino acids. The germline CDR1 and CDR2 sequences are SGHRS and YFSETQ. With 4 bases removed from V and 8 bases from J, the gap between germline ends came to 25 bases. The CDR3 nucleotides read TGCGCCAGCAGCCCCCTGGGGGGGGGCCCAGGTTTAGATGAGCAGTTCTTC. Amino acid sequence: CASSPLGGGPGLDEQFF.

This clonotype was recorded many times. For the CDR3, the DNA is TGTGCCAGCAGCCACTGGTCGGGGGGGCCTGATGAGCAGTTCTTC. This codes for CASSHWSGGPDEQFF. This chain uses TRBV3-1 with TRBJ2-1; 8 nucleotides agree with TRBD2. The CDR3 is made up of 15 amino acids. Trimming cost V 3 bases and J 8 bases; bases outside gene matches: 9. Germline CDR1 LGHDT, CDR2 YNNKEL (reference sequence).

This clonotype came up many times. This chain joins TRBV5-6 and TRBJ2-6; D remains unclear. CDR3 size: 14 residues. Germline lookup yields CDR1 SGHDT and CDR2 YYEEEE. Trimming removed 4 bases from V and 4 bases from J, with 9 bases in between. CDR3 residues: CASSLLRGANVLTF. The CDR3 region has the DNA TGTGCCAGCAGCCTGCTAAGGGGGGCCAACGTCCTGACTTTC.

This clonotype was observed at least ten times. The chain couples TRBV6-6 to TRBJ2-3; 13 bases match TRBD2. Germline-derived CDR1 and CDR2 are MNHNY and SVGAGI (reference sequence). This CDR3 has 16 residues. V trimming: 7 bases; J trimming: 5 bases; junction bases outside the gene matches: 9. The CDR3: CASTLGLAGAGDTQYF. In nucleotides, the CDR3 is TGTGCCAGCACCCTTGGACTAGCGGGGGCGGGAGATACGCAGTATTTT.